The 21 T cell receptor beta chains in this list originate from one sample, sequenced in a study of early T cells in non-severe SARS-CoV-2 infection. One entry per CDR3 protein results from TCRdb running MiXCR on the 5' RACE reads. Here the sample spans about 61,000 distinct CDR3 sequences, 7.5% to 10% being singletons. The sequenced sample was whole blood. The receptor source for this set is an adult who was a healthcare worker with PCR-confirmed SARS-CoV-2 infection or an uninfected control (not recorded which).

This clonotype was detected a few times. The V gene is TRBV14, the J gene TRBJ2-2; 9 bases are a match to TRBD1. The CDR3 is made up of 15 amino acids. Germline values: CDR1 SGHDN, CDR2 FVKESK. J was trimmed by 3 bases and V by 4 bases; bases with no gene match: 3. The chain's CDR3 is CASSPGQGYTGELFF. The CDR3 DNA sequence: TGTGCCAGCAGCCCGGGACAGGGATACACCGGGGAGCTGTTTTTT.

This clonotype was found many times. The chain carries TRBV3-1 and TRBJ2-3; 10 bases line up with TRBD1. Germline assignment: CDR1 LGHDT and CDR2 YNNKEL (reference sequence). The V segment lost 1 base and the J segment 1 base; nucleotides outside the gene matches: 2. This CDR3 comprises 16 residues. The CDR3 sequence is CASSQGTGGGTDTQYF. The CDR3 bases are TGTGCCAGCAGCCAAGGGACAGGGGGTGGCACAGATACGCAGTATTTT.

In this sample, this clonotype turned up many times. This chain joins TRBV5-4 and TRBJ2-7; D unclear. V was trimmed by 0 bases and J by 5 bases, leaving 9 bases between them. The CDR3 is 13 amino acids. CDR1 SGHNT and CDR2 YYREEE come from the germline V gene (reference sequence). This chain's CDR3 is CASSLVGNHEQYV. The CDR3 DNA follows: TGTGCCAGCAGCTTGGTGGGAAACCACGAGCAGTACGTC.

This clonotype was observed at least ten times. This chain links TRBV5-1 with TRBJ2-7; D tentatively reads TRBD1 or TRBD2 (5 bases each). The germline gives CDR1 SGHRS, CDR2 YFSETQ. CDR3 size: 13 residues. The ends were cut back, 4 bases at V and 6 bases at J, with 14 bases in the middle. The CDR3 reads CASSPLGDLEQYV. CDR3 DNA sequence: TGCGCCAGCAGCCCGCTGGGGGACCTCGAGCAGTACGTC.

This clonotype was found many times. This chain joins TRBV29-1 and TRBJ2-3; TRBD2 agrees at 7 bases. CDR1 and CDR2 (germline): SQVTM, ANQGSEA. J lost 5 bases, V lost 1 base, and 0 bases had no gene match. This CDR3 has 12 amino acids. The CDR3 sequence: CSVEAGGDTQYF. The CDR3 DNA reads TGCAGCGTTGAAGCGGGGGGAGATACGCAGTATTTT.

This clonotype was seen at least ten times. The rearrangement links TRBV15 to TRBJ2-7; 7 nucleotides match TRBD1. The CDR3 extends over 14 amino acids. V dropped 3 bases and J dropped 6; count of bases not matched to a gene: 8. Germline V gives CDR1 LNHNV, CDR2 YYDKDF (reference sequence). The CDR3 bases are TGTGCCACCAGCAGTCAACCAACAGGGGCCGAGCAGTACGTC. This sequence encodes CATSSQPTGAEQYV.

The V call is TRBV5-4, the J call TRBJ2-1, with TRBD2 matching over 14 bases. CDR3 length: 15 amino acids. The germline V gene encodes CDR1 SGHNT and CDR2 YYREEE (reference sequence). The junction had 5 bases not matched to a gene; V was cut back by 5 bases and J by 7 bases. CDR3 loop: CASRSGTSGGNEQFF. The CDR3 coding sequence is TGTGCCAGCAGATCCGGGACTAGCGGGGGTAATGAGCAGTTCTTC.

This clonotype has only a few counts. This chain links TRBV5-1 with TRBJ2-3; the match to TRBD2 covers 8 bases. The CDR3 covers 16 residues. V was clipped by 2 bases and J by 2 bases; unmatched bases: 7. Germline CDR1 SGHRS, CDR2 YFSETQ. In nucleotides, the CDR3 is TGCGCCAGCAGCTTAACCGCGGGGGGCCCCACAGATACGCAGTATTTT. Translating it yields CASSLTAGGPTDTQYF.

This clonotype was counted only a few times. The chain combines TRBV20-1 with TRBJ1-1; 7 bases map to TRBD1. CDR3 length: 11 residues. The V gene end was trimmed by 4 bases and the J gene end by 4 bases; junction bases not matched to a gene: 0. Germline CDR1 reads DFQATT; CDR2 reads SNEGSKA (reference sequence). In nucleotides, the CDR3 is TGCAGTGCTACAGGGGGCACTGAAGCTTTCTTT. It is translated as CSATGGTEAFF.

The CDR3 nucleotides are TGCGCCAGCAGCCAAGACGCAGGGGGCTACACTGAAGCTTTCTTT. Its translation: CASSQDAGGYTEAFF. The chain combines TRBV4-1 with TRBJ1-1, with TRBD1 matching over 8 bases. Per the germline V gene, CDR1 is MGHRA and CDR2 is YSYEKL. Trimming cost V 0 bases and J 3 bases; bases outside gene matches: 3. The CDR3 covers 15 residues.

This clonotype was seen more than once but under ten times. For the CDR3, the DNA is TGTGCCACCAGTGACGAGACAGGGGGAAGTGATACGCAGTATTTT. This encodes CATSDETGGSDTQYF. The gene calls are TRBV24-1 and TRBJ2-3; 9 positions agree with TRBD1. This CDR3 has 15 residues. Germline V CDR1 and CDR2: KGHDR, SFDVKD. With 4 bases clipped from V and 6 bases from J, the junction kept 7 bases outside the gene matches.

Of note for this clonotype: Possible read error: a much larger clone is one base away. The chain couples TRBV20-1 to TRBJ1-2; D is perhaps TRBD1 (6 bases). CDR1 DFQATT and CDR2 SNEGSKA come from the germline V gene (reference sequence). The CDR3 length is 13 residues. Here the CDR3 DNA reads TGCAGTGCTAGAACCAGGGGTAGATATGGCCACACCTTC. This gives the protein CSARTRGRYGHTF.

This rearrangement joins TRBV7-9 to TRBJ2-5, with D maybe TRBD2 (6 bases). CDR1 is SEHNR, CDR2 FQNEAQ, per germline (reference sequence). This CDR3 has 14 amino acids. Trimming stripped 5 bases from V and 4 bases from J, with 14 bases between. Here the CDR3 reads CASSPYQGGETQYF. CDR3 nucleotide sequence: TGTGCCAGCAGCCCTTATCAGGGAGGAGAGACCCAGTACTTC.

This clonotype was seen more than once but under ten times. The chain employs TRBV10-1 and TRBJ2-1; D call uncertain. Trimming shortened V by 3 bases and J by 13 bases, and 10 bases separated the two germline ends. The CDR3 has 11 residues. The germline V gene encodes CDR1 WNHNN and CDR2 SYGVQD (reference sequence). The CDR3 nucleotides are TGCGCCAGCAGTGAAGGCGGCTTTCAGTTCTTC. Residues: CASSEGGFQFF.

V gene TRBV7-2 combines with J gene TRBJ2-2; 8 bases are a match to TRBD1. This CDR3 is built from 16 residues. Trimming took 3 bases from V and 5 from J; bases not matched to a gene: 8. Per germline, CDR1 SGHTA and CDR2 FQGNSA. DNA of the CDR3: TGTGCCAGCAGCTTGGCGACAGGGGTACCAACCGGGGAGCTGTTTTTT. Its protein product is CASSLATGVPTGELFF.

The chain has TRBV6-4 and TRBJ2-1; no firm D call. The CDR3 consists of 15 residues. Germline V gives CDR1 MRHNA, CDR2 SNTAGT. Trimming shortened V by 0 bases and J by 5 bases, and 11 bases separated the two germline ends. The CDR3 DNA reads as TGTGCCAGCAGTGACTCAGGCAGGCCCCACAATGAGCAGTTCTTC. It encodes CASSDSGRPHNEQFF.

This clonotype was counted a few times. The chain has TRBV27 and TRBJ2-1; tentatively, D is TRBD2 (5 bases). V lost 2 bases and J 2 bases, leaving 16 bases between the germline ends. Per the germline V gene, CDR1 is MNHEY and CDR2 is SMNVEV (reference sequence). CDR3 size: 17 residues. Written as DNA, the CDR3 is TGTGCCAGCAGTTTACTGCCCGGGATTGTCACCTACAATGAGCAGTTCTTC. Translated, it gives CASSLLPGIVTYNEQFF.

The rearrangement joins TRBV20-1 to TRBJ2-5; TRBD1 matches at 8 bases. The CDR3 runs 16 residues. Germline V gene data show CDR1 as DFQATT and CDR2 as SNEGSKA (reference sequence). The ends lost 0 bases at V and 1 base at J; junction bases unmatched: 7. CDR3 coding DNA: TGCAGTGCTAGAGACTCGGACAGGGACTTCCAAGAGACCCAGTACTTC. This sequence encodes CSARDSDRDFQETQYF.

This clonotype was found a few times. This sequence joins TRBV19 and TRBJ2-1; possibly TRBD1 for D (6 bases). Per the germline V gene, CDR1 is LNHDA and CDR2 is SQIVND (reference sequence). V lost 7 bases, J lost 7 bases, and 14 bases lay in between. There are 13 residues in the CDR3. CDR3 nucleotide sequence: TGTGCCAGTACCAGGGGACCCAAGAATGAGCAGTTCTTC. Amino acid sequence: CASTRGPKNEQFF. Looking up the rest from reference TRBV19 and TRBJ2-1 gives the full variable domain: DGGITQSPKYLFRKEGQNVTLSCEQNLNHDAMYWYRQDPGQGLRLIYYSQIVNDFQKGDIAEGYSVSREKKESFPLTVTSAQKNPTAFYLCASTRGPKNEQFFGPGTRLTVL.

This clonotype has more than one count but fewer than ten. The chain uses TRBV3-1 and TRBJ2-6; 7 bases agree with TRBD1. With 6 bases clipped from V and 1 base from J, the junction kept 15 bases outside the gene matches. Germline CDR1 reads LGHDT; CDR2 reads YNNKEL (reference sequence). The CDR3 totals 19 residues. The CDR3 sequence: CASSVKTGTAPSGANVLTF. CDR3 nucleotides: TGTGCCAGCAGTGTGAAGACCGGGACAGCCCCATCTGGGGCCAACGTCCTGACTTTC.

The chain links TRBV19 to TRBJ2-2; no clear D. V lost 2 bases to trimming and J lost 5 bases, with 9 bases between them. The CDR3 loop spans 14 amino acids. Looked up from germline, CDR1 is LNHDA and CDR2 is SQIVND (reference sequence). The DNA of the CDR3 is TGTGCCAGTAGTATAAGCCGAGGTACCGGGGAGCTGTTTTTT. It yields the protein CASSISRGTGELFF. Using reference TRBV19 and TRBJ2-2 for the parts outside the CDR3, the full variable domain is DGGITQSPKYLFRKEGQNVTLSCEQNLNHDAMYWYRQDPGQGLRLIYYSQIVNDFQKGDIAEGYSVSREKKESFPLTVTSAQKNPTAFYLCASSISRGTGELFFGEGSRLTVL.